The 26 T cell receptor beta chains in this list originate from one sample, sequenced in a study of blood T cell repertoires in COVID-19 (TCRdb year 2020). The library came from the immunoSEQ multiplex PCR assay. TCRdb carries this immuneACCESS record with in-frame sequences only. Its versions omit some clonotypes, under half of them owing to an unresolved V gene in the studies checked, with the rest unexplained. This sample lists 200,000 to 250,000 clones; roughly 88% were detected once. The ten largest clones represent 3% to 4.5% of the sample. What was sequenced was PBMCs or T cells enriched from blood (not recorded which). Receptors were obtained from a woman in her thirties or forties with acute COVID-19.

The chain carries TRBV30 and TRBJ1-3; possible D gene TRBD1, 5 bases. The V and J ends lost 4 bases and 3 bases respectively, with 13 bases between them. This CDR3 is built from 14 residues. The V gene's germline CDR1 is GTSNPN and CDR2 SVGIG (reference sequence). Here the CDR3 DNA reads TGTGCCTGGAATCCAGGGATTGTTGGAAACACCATATATTTT. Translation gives CAWNPGIVGNTIYF.

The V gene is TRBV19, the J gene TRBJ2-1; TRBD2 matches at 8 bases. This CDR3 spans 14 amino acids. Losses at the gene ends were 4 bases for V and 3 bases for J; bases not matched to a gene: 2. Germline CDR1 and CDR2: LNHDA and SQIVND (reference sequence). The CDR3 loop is CASSSGGYYNEQFF. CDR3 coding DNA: TGTGCCAGTAGTAGCGGGGGGTACTACAATGAGCAGTTCTTC.

The chain's CDR3 is CASSRQYWTGENTEAFF. CDR3 sequence (DNA): TGTGCCAGCAGCCGACAATACTGGACAGGGGAGAACACTGAAGCTTTCTTT. The chain couples TRBV5-5 to TRBJ1-1, with 9 bases matching TRBD1. Germline loops: CDR1 SGHKS, CDR2 YYEKEE (reference sequence). The CDR3 contains 17 residues. J was trimmed by 1 base and V by 4 bases; bases with no gene match: 11.

CDR3 amino acids: CASSYGSGGQETQYF. CDR3 DNA: TGTGCCAGCAGTTACGGTAGCGGGGGGCAAGAGACCCAGTACTTC. This chain connects TRBV6-2 or TRBV6-3 to TRBJ2-5; 10 bases map to TRBD2. The CDR3 totals 15 residues. J lost 2 bases, V lost 2 bases, and 2 bases had no gene match. CDR1 is MNHEY, CDR2 SVGEGT, per germline.

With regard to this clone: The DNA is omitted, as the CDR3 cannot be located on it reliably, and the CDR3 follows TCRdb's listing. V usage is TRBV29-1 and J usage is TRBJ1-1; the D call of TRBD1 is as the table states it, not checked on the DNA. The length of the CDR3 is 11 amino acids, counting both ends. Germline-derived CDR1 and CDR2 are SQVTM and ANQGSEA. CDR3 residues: CSVATGIETFF.

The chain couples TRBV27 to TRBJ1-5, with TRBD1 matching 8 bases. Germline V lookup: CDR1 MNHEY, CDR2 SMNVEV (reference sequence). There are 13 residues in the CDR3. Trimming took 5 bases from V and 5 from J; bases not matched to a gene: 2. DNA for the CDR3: TGTGCCAGCAGTCTCAGGGGGCATCAGCCCCAGCATTTT. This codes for CASSLRGHQPQHF.

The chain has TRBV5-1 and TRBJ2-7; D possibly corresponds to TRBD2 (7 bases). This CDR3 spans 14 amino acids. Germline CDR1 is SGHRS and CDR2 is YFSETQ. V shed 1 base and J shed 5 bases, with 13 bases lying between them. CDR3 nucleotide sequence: TGCGCCAGCAGCTTGAGCGGGGCAGGGGACGAGCAGTACTTC. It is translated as CASSLSGAGDEQYF.

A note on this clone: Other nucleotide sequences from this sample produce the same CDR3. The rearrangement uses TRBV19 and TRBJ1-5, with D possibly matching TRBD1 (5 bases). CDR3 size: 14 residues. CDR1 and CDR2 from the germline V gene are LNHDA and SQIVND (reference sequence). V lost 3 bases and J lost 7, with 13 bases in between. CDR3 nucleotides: TGTGCCAGTAGTATTAGGGGATTGGGGCAGCCCCAGCATTTT. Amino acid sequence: CASSIRGLGQPQHF.

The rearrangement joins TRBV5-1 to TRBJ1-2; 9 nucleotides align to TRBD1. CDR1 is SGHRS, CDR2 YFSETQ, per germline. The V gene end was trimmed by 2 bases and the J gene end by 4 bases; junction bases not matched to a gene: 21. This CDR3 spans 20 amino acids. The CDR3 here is CASSFVQPSGTGKLGYGYTF. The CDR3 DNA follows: TGCGCCAGCAGCTTCGTACAACCATCCGGGACAGGGAAACTGGGCTATGGCTACACCTTC. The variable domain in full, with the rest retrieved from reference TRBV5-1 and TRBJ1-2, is KAGVTQTPRYLIKTRGQQVTLSCSPISGHRSVSWYQQTPGQGLQFLFEYFSETQRNKGNFPGRFSGRQFSNSRSEMNVSTLELGDSALYLCASSFVQPSGTGKLGYGYTFGSGTRLTVV.

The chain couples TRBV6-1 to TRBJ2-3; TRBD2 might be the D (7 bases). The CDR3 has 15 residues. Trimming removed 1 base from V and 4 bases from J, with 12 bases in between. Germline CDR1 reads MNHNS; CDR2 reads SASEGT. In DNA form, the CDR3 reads TGTGCCAGCAGTGAAGGGGGGGGCCGGGCAGATACGCAGTATTTT. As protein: CASSEGGGRADTQYF.

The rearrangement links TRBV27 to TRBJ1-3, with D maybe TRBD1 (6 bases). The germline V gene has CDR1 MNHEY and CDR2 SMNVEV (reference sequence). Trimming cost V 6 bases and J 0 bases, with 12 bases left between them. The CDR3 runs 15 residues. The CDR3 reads CASSYTGSSGNTIYF. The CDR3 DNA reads TGTGCCAGCAGCTACACAGGGAGCTCTGGAAACACCATATATTTT.

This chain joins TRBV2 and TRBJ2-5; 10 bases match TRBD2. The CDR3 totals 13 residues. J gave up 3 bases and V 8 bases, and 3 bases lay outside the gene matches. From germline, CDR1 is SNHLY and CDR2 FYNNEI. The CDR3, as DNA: TGTGCCAGCCAGCGGGGGGGAGAAGAGACCCAGTACTTC. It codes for CASQRGGEETQYF.

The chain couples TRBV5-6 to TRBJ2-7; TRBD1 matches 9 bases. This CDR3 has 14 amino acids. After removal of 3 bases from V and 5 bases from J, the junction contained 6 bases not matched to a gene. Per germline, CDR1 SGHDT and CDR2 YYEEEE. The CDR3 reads CASSSPGQGHEQYF. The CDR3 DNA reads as TGTGCCAGCAGCTCTCCGGGACAGGGTCACGAGCAGTACTTC.

The CDR3 coding sequence is TGTGCCTGGAGTGCGTCATCTACCACTGAAGCTTTCTTT. It is translated as CAWSASSTTEAFF. V and J are TRBV30 and TRBJ1-1; no clear D gene. The ends were cut back, 1 base at V and 4 bases at J, with 10 bases in the middle. Germline loops: CDR1 GTSNPN, CDR2 SVGIG (reference sequence). There are 13 residues in the CDR3.

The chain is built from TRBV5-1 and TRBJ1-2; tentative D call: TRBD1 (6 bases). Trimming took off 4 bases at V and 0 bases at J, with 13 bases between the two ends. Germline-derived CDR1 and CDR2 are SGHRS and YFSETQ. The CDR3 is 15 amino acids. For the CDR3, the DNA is TGCGCCAGCAGCACACAGGGAGAAGCTAACTATGGCTACACCTTC. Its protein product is CASSTQGEANYGYTF.

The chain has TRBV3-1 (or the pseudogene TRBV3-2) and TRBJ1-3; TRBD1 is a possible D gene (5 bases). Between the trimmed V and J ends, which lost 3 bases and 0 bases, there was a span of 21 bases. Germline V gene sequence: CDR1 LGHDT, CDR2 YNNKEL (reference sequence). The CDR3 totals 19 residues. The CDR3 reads CASSQRLIGLTDSGNTIYF. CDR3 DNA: TGTGCCAGCAGCCAGCGCTTGATCGGGTTGACAGACTCTGGAAACACCATATATTTT.

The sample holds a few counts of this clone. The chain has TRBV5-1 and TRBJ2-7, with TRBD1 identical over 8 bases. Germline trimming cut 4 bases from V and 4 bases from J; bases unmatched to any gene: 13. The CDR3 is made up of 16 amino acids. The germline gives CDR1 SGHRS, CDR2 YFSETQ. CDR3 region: CASSPDRGPQRYEQYF. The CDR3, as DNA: TGCGCCAGCAGCCCCGACAGGGGCCCGCAACGATACGAGCAGTACTTC.

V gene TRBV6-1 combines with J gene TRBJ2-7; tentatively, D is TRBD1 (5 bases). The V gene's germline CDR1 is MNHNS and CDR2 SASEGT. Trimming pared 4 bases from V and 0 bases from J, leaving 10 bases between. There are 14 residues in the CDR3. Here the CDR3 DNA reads TGTGCCAGCAGTGTTACAGGTAGCTCCTACGAGCAGTACTTC. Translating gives CASSVTGSSYEQYF.

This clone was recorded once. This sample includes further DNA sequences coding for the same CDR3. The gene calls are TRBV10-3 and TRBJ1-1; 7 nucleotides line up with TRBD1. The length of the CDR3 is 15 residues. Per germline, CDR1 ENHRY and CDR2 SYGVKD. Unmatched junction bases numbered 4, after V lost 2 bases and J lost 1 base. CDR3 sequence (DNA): TGTGCCATCAGTGAGCCCGGACAGGCGAACACTGAAGCTTTCTTT. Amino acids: CAISEPGQANTEAFF.

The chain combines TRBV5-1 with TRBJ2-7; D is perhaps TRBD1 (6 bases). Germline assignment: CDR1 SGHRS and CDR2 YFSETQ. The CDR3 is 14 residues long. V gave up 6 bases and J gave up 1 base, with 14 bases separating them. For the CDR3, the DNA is TGCGCCAGCACGCGTCTGACAGGATCCTACGAGCAGTACTTC. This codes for CASTRLTGSYEQYF.

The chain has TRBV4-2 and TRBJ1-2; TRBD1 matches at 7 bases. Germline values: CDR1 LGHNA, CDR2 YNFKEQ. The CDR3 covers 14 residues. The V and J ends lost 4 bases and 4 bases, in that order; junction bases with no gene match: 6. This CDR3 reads CASSPRTGGYGYTF. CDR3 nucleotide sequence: TGTGCCAGCAGCCCACGGACAGGAGGCTATGGCTACACCTTC.

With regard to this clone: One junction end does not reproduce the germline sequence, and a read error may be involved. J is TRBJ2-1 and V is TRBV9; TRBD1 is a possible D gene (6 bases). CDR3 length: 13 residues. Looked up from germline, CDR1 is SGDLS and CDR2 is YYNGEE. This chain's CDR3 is CAGSVGTRNEQFF. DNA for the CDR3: TGTGCCGGCAGCGTAGGGACAAGGAATGAGCAGTTCTTC.

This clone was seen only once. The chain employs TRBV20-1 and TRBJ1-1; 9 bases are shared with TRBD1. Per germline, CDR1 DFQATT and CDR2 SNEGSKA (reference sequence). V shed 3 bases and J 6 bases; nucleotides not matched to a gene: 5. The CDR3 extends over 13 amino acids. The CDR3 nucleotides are TGCAGTGCTAGTATAACAGGGGGCCCTGAAGCTTTCTTT. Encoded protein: CSASITGGPEAFF.

The DNA for the CDR3 is TGTGCCAGCAGCTTAAGTGCAGGGGGCAATCAGCCCCAGCATTTT. It specifies CASSLSAGGNQPQHF. V usage is TRBV7-2 and J usage is TRBJ1-5, with a weak D call TRBD1 (6 bases). Germline assignment: CDR1 SGHTA and CDR2 FQGNSA. With 2 bases removed from V and 2 bases from J, the gap between germline ends came to 10 bases. CDR3 size: 15 residues.

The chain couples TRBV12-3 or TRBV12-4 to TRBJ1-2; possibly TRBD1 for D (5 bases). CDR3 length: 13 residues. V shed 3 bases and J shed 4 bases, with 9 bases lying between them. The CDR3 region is CASSFRALYGYTF. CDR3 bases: TGTGCCAGCAGTTTCAGGGCTCTCTATGGCTACACCTTC.

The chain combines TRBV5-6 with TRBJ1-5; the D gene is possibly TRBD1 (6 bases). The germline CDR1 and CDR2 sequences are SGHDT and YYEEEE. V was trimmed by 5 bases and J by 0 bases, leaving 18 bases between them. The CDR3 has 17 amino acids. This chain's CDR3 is CASSTIDRLNSNQPQHF. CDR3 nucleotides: TGTGCCAGCAGTACAATTGACAGGCTTAATAGCAATCAGCCCCAGCATTTT.